This TCR beta chain is from a study of blood T cell repertoires in COVID-19. The CDR3 is 17 amino acids. Germline-derived CDR1 and CDR2 are SGHAT and FQNNGV. V was pared by 5 bases and J by 7 bases, with 15 bases of the junction left unmatched. The repertoire was sequenced with immunoSEQ multiplex PCR; TCRdb's copy has only in-frame clones and lacks some. The table records over 200,000 clones, about 73% of them present only once. Input material: peripheral blood. V is TRBV11-2 and J is TRBJ2-7, with 12 bases identical to TRBD1. This TCR was recovered from an elderly woman with acute or convalescent COVID-19. CDR3 coding DNA: TGTGCCAGCAGCGTAACCGGGACAGGGGGCCCTTCGGGGGAGCAGTACTTC. It specifies CASSVTGTGGPSGEQYF.